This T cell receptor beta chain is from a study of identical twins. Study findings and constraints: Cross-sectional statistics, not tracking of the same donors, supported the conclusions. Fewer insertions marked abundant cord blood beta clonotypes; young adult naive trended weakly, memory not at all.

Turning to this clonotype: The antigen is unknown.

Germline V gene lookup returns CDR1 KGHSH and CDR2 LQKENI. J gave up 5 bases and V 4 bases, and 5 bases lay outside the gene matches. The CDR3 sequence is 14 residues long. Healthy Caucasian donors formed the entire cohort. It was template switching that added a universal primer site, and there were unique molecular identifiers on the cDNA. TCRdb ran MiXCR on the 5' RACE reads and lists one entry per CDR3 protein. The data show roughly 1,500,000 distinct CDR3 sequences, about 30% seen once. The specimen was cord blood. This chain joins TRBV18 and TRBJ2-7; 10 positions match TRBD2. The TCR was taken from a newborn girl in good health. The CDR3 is CASSRAGGPHEQYF. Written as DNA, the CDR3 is TGTGCCAGCTCACGAGCGGGAGGGCCCCACGAGCAGTACTTC.